This T cell receptor beta chain was identified during a study of shared clonotypes between healthy human individuals. Assay: immunoSEQ multiplex PCR; the TCRdb copy retains only in-frame clones and omits some. The sample has about 2.5 million clones, less than 95% seen once. The CDR3 loop spans 11 amino acids. The V gene lost 6 bases and the J gene lost 3 bases, with 8 bases spanning the gap. Germline V gene sequence: CDR1 GTSNPN, CDR2 SVGIG (reference sequence). This clone appeared a few times. This clonotype originated in a man between 18 and 35 years old in good health. Some clones in this sample may be carry-over from other donors' samples. Material for sequencing was naive CD4+ T cells from PBMCs. Subset indicated: CD45RA+ positively selected. This chain connects TRBV30 to TRBJ1-1; D not resolved. The DNA for the CDR3 is TGTGCCTGCGACGCTTACACTGAAGCTTTCTTT. Protein product: CACDAYTEAFF. Full variable domain (outside the CDR3, taken from reference TRBV30 and TRBJ1-1): SQTIHQWPATLVQPVGSPLSLECTVEGTSNPNLYWYRQAAGRGLQLLFYSVGIGQISSEVPQNLSASRPQDRQFILSSKKLLLSDSGFYLCACDAYTEAFFGQGTRLTVV.